These 27 T cell receptor beta chains originate from one sample sequenced in a study of blood T cell repertoires in COVID-19. Sequencing used immunoSEQ multiplex PCR; TCRdb keeps in-frame clones, though not all of them. The table has over 450,000 clones, 89% seen once. Material: peripheral blood. The receptors here all came from a man between 18 and 29 years old with COVID-19, enrolled during active disease.

The gene calls are TRBV5-4 and TRBJ2-7; D possibly corresponds to TRBD1 (6 bases). In germline, CDR1 is SGHNT, CDR2 YYREEE (reference sequence). This CDR3 is built from 17 residues. V lost 3 bases to trimming and J lost 0 bases, with 19 bases between them. The CDR3 protein is CASSSLTGRVGSYEQYF. DNA for the CDR3: TGTGCCAGCAGCTCGCTCACAGGGAGAGTCGGCTCCTACGAGCAGTACTTC.

This chain links TRBV6-5 with TRBJ2-2, with 10 bases that match TRBD2. Trimming removed 8 bases from V and 6 bases from J; junction bases left unmatched: 9. The CDR3 totals 15 residues. Germline CDR1 MNHEY, CDR2 SVGAGI. In DNA, the CDR3 is TGTGCCAGCGGGATCAACAGCGGGGGGGCCGGGGAGCTGTTTTTT. Translated: CASGINSGGAGELFF.

This chain uses TRBV7-2 with TRBJ2-7; D may be TRBD2 (7 bases). Per germline, CDR1 SGHTA and CDR2 FQGNSA. The CDR3 is 15 residues long. Trimming took 5 bases from V and 3 from J, leaving 17 bases between them. The CDR3 spells CASSPRGGAYYEQYF. CDR3 DNA: TGTGCCAGCAGCCCGAGGGGGGGGGCCTACTACGAGCAGTACTTC. The complete variable domain, with remaining parts taken from reference TRBV7-2 and TRBJ2-7, reads GAGVSQSPSNKVTEKGKDVELRCDPISGHTALYWYRQSLGQGLEFLIYFQGNSAPDKSGLPSDRFSAERTGGSVSTLTIQRTQQEDSAVYLCASSPRGGAYYEQYFGPGTRLTVT.

This chain connects TRBV30 to TRBJ2-3; TRBD2 matches 8 bases. Germline trimming cut 1 base from V and 1 base from J; bases unmatched to any gene: 7. This CDR3 contains 16 residues. Germline-derived CDR1 and CDR2 are GTSNPN and SVGIG (reference sequence). CDR3 protein: CAWSGSSGRRTDTQYF. Here the CDR3 DNA reads TGTGCCTGGAGTGGGTCCAGCGGGAGACGCACAGATACGCAGTATTTT. The whole variable domain, filled in from reference TRBV30 and TRBJ2-3, reads SQTIHQWPATLVQPVGSPLSLECTVEGTSNPNLYWYRQAAGRGLQLLFYSVGIGQISSEVPQNLSASRPQDRQFILSSKKLLLSDSGFYLCAWSGSSGRRTDTQYFGPGTRLTVL.

The rearrangement uses TRBV10-3 and TRBJ1-1; D may be TRBD1 (6 bases). Trimming stripped 0 bases from V and 6 bases from J, with 11 bases between. CDR1 and CDR2 from the germline V gene are ENHRY and SYGVKD. The CDR3 covers 14 residues. This chain's CDR3 is CAISESQGKAEAFF. The DNA of the CDR3 is TGTGCCATCAGTGAGTCGCAGGGGAAAGCTGAAGCTTTCTTT.

This clone was picked up one time. DNA of the CDR3: TGTGCCAGCAGTTCGCCGGGACAGGGGGTGAATGGCTACACCTTC. Translation: CASSSPGQGVNGYTF. V usage is TRBV6-6 and J usage is TRBJ1-2; 11 nucleotides match TRBD1. The germline gives CDR1 MNHNY, CDR2 SVGAGI (reference sequence). Unmatched junction bases numbered 7, after V lost 4 bases and J lost 6 bases. This CDR3 has 15 residues.

The genes are TRBV2 and TRBJ1-6; 9 nucleotides match TRBD1. Germline V CDR1 and CDR2: SNHLY, FYNNEI. This CDR3 comprises 17 residues. V lost 4 bases and J lost 7; bases outside the gene matches: 11. CDR3 DNA: TGTGCCAGCAGTGTATCCCCCGGGACAGGGTTGAATTCACCCCTCCACTTT. This sequence encodes CASSVSPGTGLNSPLHF. Combining the CDR3 with reference TRBV2 and TRBJ1-6 gives the whole variable domain EPEVTQTPSHQVTQMGQEVILRCVPISNHLYFYWYRQILGQKVEFLVSFYNNEISEKSEIFDDQFSVERPDGSNFTLKIRSTKLEDSAMYFCASSVSPGTGLNSPLHFGNGTRLTVT.

The J gene is TRBJ2-3, the V gene TRBV6-5; the D gene is possibly TRBD1 (6 bases). The ends were cut back, 6 bases at V and 4 bases at J, with 11 bases in the middle. The CDR3 extends over 13 amino acids. CDR1 MNHEY and CDR2 SVGAGI come from the germline V gene. As DNA, the CDR3 is TGTGCCAGCAGCCGACAGGTTGCAGATACGCAGTATTTT. Amino acid sequence: CASSRQVADTQYF.

The chain uses TRBV5-4 and TRBJ2-1; tentative D call: TRBD2 (5 bases). Germline V gene data show CDR1 as SGHNT and CDR2 as YYREEE (reference sequence). V lost 0 bases and J lost 6, with 13 bases in between. The CDR3 is made up of 15 amino acids. This CDR3 reads CASSLGFGEPNEQFF. For the CDR3, the DNA is TGTGCCAGCAGCTTGGGCTTTGGGGAGCCCAATGAGCAGTTCTTC.

The rearrangement joins TRBV3-1 (or the pseudogene TRBV3-2) to TRBJ2-5, with 9 bases identical to TRBD2. Germline loops: CDR1 LGHDT, CDR2 YNNKEL (reference sequence). V lost 4 bases and J lost 5; bases outside the gene matches: 11. CDR3 length: 16 residues. DNA of the CDR3: TGTGCCAGCAGCCCCCAGGTGGCGGGGGGGTCGGAGACCCAGTACTTC. Translating gives CASSPQVAGGSETQYF.

This rearrangement joins TRBV24-1 to TRBJ2-7, with TRBD2 matching 16 bases. CDR3 size: 19 residues. The germline gives CDR1 KGHDR, CDR2 SFDVKD. The ends lost 4 bases at V and 5 bases at J; junction bases unmatched: 13. CDR3 DNA sequence: TGTGCCACCAGTGAAAGCGGGACTAGCGGGAGGGCCGAGGTACACGAGCAGTACTTC. Translation: CATSESGTSGRAEVHEQYF.

This clone appeared once. The genes are TRBV30 and TRBJ2-1; TRBD2 is a possible D gene (6 bases). The V end was cut by 7 bases, the J end by 0 bases, with 19 bases between. The CDR3 is made up of 16 amino acids. CDR1 and CDR2 (germline): GTSNPN, SVGIG (reference sequence). The CDR3 nucleotides read TGTGCCTACAATTCTCCAGGGACTCACTCCTACAATGAGCAGTTCTTC. Translation gives CAYNSPGTHSYNEQFF.

The CDR3 nucleotides read TGCAGCGTAGAGGAGGGTTCCTACGAGCAGTACTTC. Protein sequence: CSVEEGSYEQYF. This sequence joins TRBV29-1 and TRBJ2-7; tentatively, D is TRBD2 (6 bases). The CDR3 contains 12 residues. Deletions cut 6 bases from V and 1 base from J, with 10 bases between. CDR1 is SQVTM and CDR2 is ANQGSEA in the germline V gene.

Written as DNA, the CDR3 is TGCGCCAGCAGCCCGGAACCCAGGGCCGACGGTGTGTACTTC. It yields the protein CASSPEPRADGVYF. The chain has TRBV5-1 and TRBJ2-7; D possibly corresponds to TRBD1 (5 bases). Germline CDR1 and CDR2: SGHRS and YFSETQ. The CDR3 covers 14 residues. V was pared by 4 bases and J by 12 bases, with 23 bases between. Based on the CDR3 plus reference TRBV5-1 and TRBJ2-7, the full variable domain is KAGVTQTPRYLIKTRGQQVTLSCSPISGHRSVSWYQQTPGQGLQFLFEYFSETQRNKGNFPGRFSGRQFSNSRSEMNVSTLELGDSALYLCASSPEPRADGVYFGPGTRLTVT.

This clone has a single count. The chain uses TRBV7-9 and TRBJ2-5; D perhaps matches TRBD2 (6 bases). The germline gives CDR1 SEHNR, CDR2 FQNEAQ (reference sequence). The V gene lost 0 bases and the J gene lost 6 bases, with 8 bases spanning the gap. The CDR3 extends over 13 amino acids. The CDR3 region is CASSLAGGKTQYF. CDR3 bases: TGTGCCAGCAGCTTAGCGGGAGGAAAGACCCAGTACTTC.

The chain links TRBV19 to TRBJ2-7; D is unresolved. CDR1 and CDR2 (germline): LNHDA, SQIVND (reference sequence). V lost 3 bases, J lost 7 bases, and 13 bases lay in between. The CDR3 runs to 13 residues. CDR3: CASSIVILREQYF. The CDR3 region has the DNA TGTGCCAGTAGTATCGTAATTCTGCGGGAGCAGTACTTC.

The J gene is TRBJ1-5, the V gene TRBV29-1; weak D call: TRBD1 (6 bases). V dropped 7 bases and J dropped 3 bases, with 13 bases sitting between them. There are 13 residues in the CDR3. CDR1 is SQVTM and CDR2 is ANQGSEA in the germline V gene. The CDR3 region is CSAGAGDNQPQHF. The CDR3 region has the DNA TGCAGCGCGGGGGCGGGGGACAATCAGCCCCAGCATTTT.

The V call is TRBV5-1, the J call TRBJ2-2, with D perhaps matching TRBD1 (6 bases). Germline values: CDR1 SGHRS, CDR2 YFSETQ. The CDR3 has 16 residues. V lost 4 bases, J lost 0 bases, and 13 bases lay in between. CDR3 in DNA: TGCGCCAGCAGCGTAGACAGGCGAGCGAACACCGGGGAGCTGTTTTTT. Protein product: CASSVDRRANTGELFF.

The chain uses TRBV27 and TRBJ2-1; 11 nucleotides agree with TRBD2. Germline V lookup: CDR1 MNHEY, CDR2 SMNVEV (reference sequence). The V and J ends lost 5 bases and 6 bases, in that order; junction bases with no gene match: 9. The CDR3 length is 16 residues. Written as DNA, the CDR3 is TGTGCCAGCAGTATACTAGAGACTAGCGGGACCAATGAGCAGTTCTTC. Translating it yields CASSILETSGTNEQFF.

This clone was seen a few times. The chain joins TRBV2 to TRBJ1-4, with D possibly being TRBD1 (5 bases). CDR1 is SNHLY and CDR2 is FYNNEI in the germline V gene. The V and J ends lost 6 bases and 4 bases respectively, with 12 bases between them. CDR3 size: 14 residues. The DNA of the CDR3 is TGTGCCAGCAGGGCTCAGGGCTTTAATGAAAAACTGTTTTTT. Translating gives CASRAQGFNEKLFF.

The chain joins TRBV11-2 to TRBJ2-7, with TRBD2 as a possible D gene (5 bases). Germline V lookup: CDR1 SGHAT, CDR2 FQNNGV. V gave up 5 bases and J gave up 0 bases, with 14 bases separating them. CDR3 size: 15 residues. CDR3 protein: CASSRLGVTSYEQYF. The CDR3 bases are TGTGCCAGCAGCCGCCTCGGGGTGACCTCCTACGAGCAGTACTTC.

This clone was counted a single time. This rearrangement joins TRBV19 to TRBJ2-6; 7 bases fit TRBD1. After removal of 7 bases from V and 1 base from J, the junction contained 7 bases not matched to a gene. CDR1 and CDR2 (germline): LNHDA, SQIVND (reference sequence). The CDR3 runs 16 residues. CDR3 sequence (DNA): TGTGCCAGTAAGGGGCCACAGGGGTCTGGGGCCAACGTCCTGACTTTC. Translated: CASKGPQGSGANVLTF.

V is TRBV7-9 and J is TRBJ2-1; the D is unclear. V was cut by 0 bases and J by 7 bases, with 13 bases left in between. Per germline, CDR1 SEHNR and CDR2 FQNEAQ (reference sequence). This CDR3 comprises 15 residues. CDR3 residues: CASSLAGLGRNEQFF. The CDR3, as DNA: TGTGCCAGCAGCTTAGCCGGGTTGGGTAGGAATGAGCAGTTCTTC.

This sequence joins TRBV29-1 and TRBJ2-7; maybe TRBD1 (6 bases). The V end lost 4 bases, the J end lost 6 bases, and 16 bases lay between the germline ends. CDR1 and CDR2 (germline): SQVTM, ANQGSEA. The length of the CDR3 is 13 residues. The DNA of the CDR3 is TGCAGCGTTGGGGGCAGGGGCCCTCTCGAGCAGTACTTC. Translation: CSVGGRGPLEQYF.

As for this clone: Being one base from a much bigger clone, this may be a read error. This chain links TRBV6-5 with TRBJ2-3; TRBD2 agrees at 11 bases. V shed 6 bases and J 5 bases; nucleotides not matched to a gene: 4. This CDR3 spans 14 amino acids. CDR1 is MNHEY, CDR2 SVGAGI, per germline. The CDR3 loop reads CASSYSGGGDTQYF. DNA for the CDR3: TGTGCCAGCAGCTATAGCGGGGGGGGAGATACGCAGTATTTT.

This chain links TRBV5-1 with TRBJ2-1; the D gene is possibly TRBD1 (5 bases). Germline CDR1 is SGHRS and CDR2 is YFSETQ. V lost 4 bases to trimming and J lost 7 bases, with 6 bases between them. The CDR3 has 11 amino acids. The CDR3 loop reads CASSPGNEQFF. In nucleotides, the CDR3 is TGCGCCAGCAGCCCAGGGAATGAGCAGTTCTTC.

The V and J genes are TRBV28 and TRBJ1-2; D not resolved. V shed 5 bases and J shed 0 bases, with 13 bases lying between them. Germline values: CDR1 MDHEN, CDR2 SYDVKM. This CDR3 is built from 15 residues. For the CDR3, the DNA is TGTGCCAGCAGTCCCCTCAGGTCAACTAACTATGGCTACACCTTC. It yields the protein CASSPLRSTNYGYTF.